These 19 T cell receptor beta chains originate from one sample sequenced in a study of PD-1 blockade in classical Hodgkin lymphoma. Method: immunoSEQ multiplex PCR; TCRdb's copy keeps in-frame clones and lacks some. The data hold 15,000 to 20,000 clones, with more than 70% observed a single time. This sample's time point: cycle 4 day 1 (C4D1), after less than seven weeks of nivolumab. All patients experienced relapse after autologous stem cell transplantation, and brentuximab vedotin exposure was variable. The source material was peripheral blood mononuclear cells (PBMCs), sampled before the fourth cycle of nivolumab. The receptors shown here come from a human donor with classical Hodgkin lymphoma.

V is TRBV30 and J is TRBJ2-3, with TRBD2 matching over 7 bases. CDR1 and CDR2 from the germline V gene are GTSNPN and SVGIG (reference sequence). The V segment lost 4 bases and the J segment 6 bases; nucleotides outside the gene matches: 10. This CDR3 contains 14 residues. The CDR3 DNA is TGTGCCTGGAATTTTCTAGCGGCGGGGGATACGCAGTATTTT. Its protein product is CAWNFLAAGDTQYF. Based on the CDR3 plus reference TRBV30 and TRBJ2-3, the full variable domain is SQTIHQWPATLVQPVGSPLSLECTVEGTSNPNLYWYRQAAGRGLQLLFYSVGIGQISSEVPQNLSASRPQDRQFILSSKKLLLSDSGFYLCAWNFLAAGDTQYFGPGTRLTVL.

V and J are TRBV5-1 and TRBJ1-5; D is unclear. Trimming removed 0 bases from V and 7 bases from J, with 8 bases in between. The CDR3 is 13 residues long. Per germline, CDR1 SGHRS and CDR2 YFSETQ. The DNA of the CDR3 is TGCGCCAGCAGCTTGGGTGAGAGACAGCCCCAGCATTTT. Residues: CASSLGERQPQHF.

This clone was counted once. The V gene is TRBV28, the J gene TRBJ2-1; TRBD1 matches 7 bases. The CDR3 covers 13 residues. Germline V CDR1 and CDR2: MDHEN, SYDVKM. V trimming: 7 bases; J trimming: 3 bases; junction bases outside the gene matches: 3. The CDR3 nucleotides are TGTGCCAGCACGGGACAGAACTACAATGAGCAGTTCTTC. Its protein is CASTGQNYNEQFF. Complete variable domain (other parts from reference TRBV28 and TRBJ2-1): DVKVTQSSRYLVKRTGEKVFLECVQDMDHENMFWYRQDPGLGLRLIYFSYDVKMKEKGDIPEGYSVSREKKERFSLILESASTNQTSMYLCASTGQNYNEQFFGPGTRLTVL.

In its sample, this clone was seen a few times. The CDR3 nucleotides are TGTGCCAGCAGCAAGCCCGGGACAGAGAAGGAAGCTTTCTTT. This gives the protein CASSKPGTEKEAFF. This chain links TRBV5-4 with TRBJ1-1, with 7 bases aligning to TRBD1. V lost 4 bases to trimming and J lost 8 bases; unmatched junction nucleotides: 11. CDR1 is SGHNT and CDR2 is YYREEE in the germline V gene (reference sequence). The CDR3 is made up of 14 amino acids. The complete variable domain, with remaining parts taken from reference TRBV5-4 and TRBJ1-1, reads ETGVTQSPTHLIKTRGQQVTLRCSSQSGHNTVSWYQQALGQGPQFIFQYYREEENGRGNFPPRFSGLQFPNYSSELNVNALELDDSALYLCASSKPGTEKEAFFGQGTRLTVV.

The genes are TRBV4-3 and TRBJ2-1; D uncertain. This CDR3 contains 16 residues. From germline, CDR1 is LGHNA and CDR2 YSLEER. Trimming pared 0 bases from V and 3 bases from J, leaving 12 bases between. This CDR3 is CASSQEGRGIYNEQFF. CDR3 in DNA: TGCGCCAGCAGCCAAGAAGGCCGAGGAATCTACAATGAGCAGTTCTTC.

This chain connects TRBV6-1 to TRBJ2-5; 8 bases are a match to TRBD2. V lost 4 bases, J lost 4 bases, and 14 bases stayed unmatched. CDR3 length: 17 amino acids. Germline V gives CDR1 MNHNS, CDR2 SASEGT. CDR3: CASSVYLSGGGGETQYF. The CDR3, as DNA: TGTGCCAGCAGTGTGTATCTATCGGGGGGGGGAGGAGAGACCCAGTACTTC.

The chain links TRBV5-6 to TRBJ2-7, with 8 bases lining up with TRBD2. Germline V gene lookup returns CDR1 SGHDT and CDR2 YYEEEE. The CDR3 extends over 15 amino acids. Trimming took 3 bases from V and 6 from J; bases not matched to a gene: 11. CDR3 sequence reads: CASSSSGRTLGEQYF. Written as DNA, the CDR3 is TGTGCCAGCAGCTCAAGCGGGAGAACCCTTGGCGAGCAGTACTTC.

This clone was seen more than once but under ten times. Other DNA sequences in this sample translate to the same CDR3. The gene calls are TRBV11-2 and TRBJ1-1; D possibly corresponds to TRBD1 (5 bases). This CDR3 spans 12 amino acids. Germline V gene data show CDR1 as SGHAT and CDR2 as FQNNGV. The V end was cut by 5 bases, the J end by 4 bases, with 8 bases between. CDR3 sequence: CASSPGGTEAFF. CDR3 DNA sequence: TGTGCCAGCAGCCCGGGGGGCACTGAAGCTTTCTTT.

The gene calls are TRBV7-2 and TRBJ2-1, with 10 bases identical to TRBD2. V was clipped by 4 bases and J by 4 bases; unmatched bases: 4. The CDR3 has 15 residues. CDR1 SGHTA and CDR2 FQGNSA come from the germline V gene. The CDR3 DNA follows: TGTGCCAGCAGCTCACTAGCGGGGATTTACAATGAGCAGTTCTTC. Protein product: CASSSLAGIYNEQFF.

The chain has TRBV2 and TRBJ2-7, with D possibly called TRBD1 or TRBD2 (5 bases each). Germline CDR1 is SNHLY and CDR2 is FYNNEI. This CDR3 contains 11 residues. V shed 4 bases and J shed 12 bases, with 13 bases lying between them. CDR3 sequence (DNA): TGTGCCAGCAGTGGAGCAGGGACCCCGTACTTC. It encodes CASSGAGTPYF. Drawing the rest from reference TRBV2 and TRBJ2-7, the complete variable domain is EPEVTQTPSHQVTQMGQEVILRCVPISNHLYFYWYRQILGQKVEFLVSFYNNEISEKSEIFDDQFSVERPDGSNFTLKIRSTKLEDSAMYFCASSGAGTPYFGPGTRLTVT.

V is TRBV19 and J is TRBJ2-2; 11 bases fit TRBD2. The germline V gene encodes CDR1 LNHDA and CDR2 SQIVND (reference sequence). This CDR3 contains 15 residues. V lost 6 bases to trimming and J lost 2 bases; unmatched junction nucleotides: 2. The CDR3 nucleotides are TGTGCCAGTAGCCGACTAGCGGGAAACACCGGGGAGCTGTTTTTT. Residues: CASSRLAGNTGELFF.

This clone was found once. The chain employs TRBV7-8 and TRBJ2-7; no clear D. The CDR3 covers 11 residues. Trimming left V 5 bases short and J 0 bases short, with 2 bases between. Germline CDR1 and CDR2: SGHVS and FQNEAQ. CDR3 loop: CASSPSYEQYF. CDR3 coding DNA: TGTGCCAGCAGCCCCTCCTACGAGCAGTACTTC.

This chain connects TRBV5-6 to TRBJ2-2; 8 positions agree with TRBD1. CDR1 and CDR2 (germline): SGHDT, YYEEEE. The CDR3 spans 16 residues. V lost 9 bases to trimming and J lost 6 bases; unmatched junction nucleotides: 16. In DNA form, the CDR3 reads TGTGCCACATACAGGGGGAGTAGGGACGACTCCGGGGAGCTGTTTTTT. This translates into CATYRGSRDDSGELFF.

This clone was recorded only once. The chain uses TRBV28 and TRBJ1-4, with 9 positions matching TRBD1. The germline gives CDR1 MDHEN, CDR2 SYDVKM. The CDR3 contains 16 residues. J lost 3 bases, V lost 1 base, and 3 bases had no gene match. The chain's CDR3 is CASSLFGTGSNEKLFF. CDR3 sequence (DNA): TGTGCCAGCAGTTTATTCGGGACAGGGTCTAATGAAAAACTGTTTTTT.

This chain links TRBV7-2 with TRBJ2-7; D perhaps matches TRBD2 (5 bases). This CDR3 spans 15 amino acids. Germline V gene data show CDR1 as SGHTA and CDR2 as FQGNSA. The V end lost 0 bases, the J end lost 2 bases, and 11 bases lay between the germline ends. CDR3 sequence reads: CASSLAPEGAYEQYF. Here the CDR3 DNA reads TGTGCCAGCAGCTTAGCCCCAGAGGGAGCCTACGAGCAGTACTTC.

This clone was recorded a few times. The gene calls are TRBV5-1 and TRBJ2-7; TRBD2 agrees at 9 bases. Germline V lookup: CDR1 SGHRS, CDR2 YFSETQ. CDR3 length equals 15 residues. The V segment lost 6 bases and the J segment 5 bases; nucleotides outside the gene matches: 12. CDR3 DNA: TGCGCCAGCAATCTAGGCGTAGCGGGAGCCCACGAGCAGTACTTC. The encoded protein is CASNLGVAGAHEQYF.

The chain joins TRBV21-1 to TRBJ1-5; the table's D call TRBD1 went unverified against the DNA. TRBV21-1 is deemed a pseudogene. The CDR3 totals 16 residues. The CDR3 loop reads CASSTRQGADNQPQHF. CDR3 DNA sequence: TGTGCCAGCAGCACGAGACAGGGGGCGGACAATCAGCCCCAGCATTTT.

The chain carries TRBV25-1 and TRBJ1-1, with no clear D. The CDR3 sequence is 12 residues long. In germline, CDR1 is MGHDK, CDR2 SYGVNS. Deletions cut 5 bases from V and 5 bases from J, with 9 bases between. CDR3 bases: TGTGCCAGCAGTCGCGCGCTTACTGAAGCTTTCTTT. Amino acids: CASSRALTEAFF.

This clone was seen just once. The rearrangement joins TRBV5-1 to TRBJ2-3, with TRBD1 identical over 7 bases. Germline-derived CDR1 and CDR2 are SGHRS and YFSETQ. With 0 bases clipped from V and 4 bases from J, the junction kept 5 bases outside the gene matches. The CDR3 is 15 amino acids. The CDR3 loop is CASSLDGTVADTQYF. The CDR3 nucleotides read TGCGCCAGCAGCTTGGACGGGACAGTCGCAGATACGCAGTATTTT.